The next 19 T cell receptor beta chains were all read from a single sample in a study of blood T cell repertoires in COVID-19. Clones were sequenced by immunoSEQ multiplex PCR, and TCRdb holds only the in-frame ones, with some missing. The data contain 250,000 to 300,000 clones, approximately 86% of them singletons. The sample was peripheral blood. These receptors were obtained from a man younger than 45 with active or convalescent COVID-19.

This chain links TRBV11-2 with TRBJ2-7, with a tentative D call TRBD1 (6 bases). CDR3 size: 15 residues. V gave up 6 bases and J gave up 3 bases, with 18 bases separating them. CDR1 and CDR2 from the germline V gene are SGHAT and FQNNGV. CDR3 DNA sequence: TGTGCCAGCAGACAAATCGGACAGAAACACTACGAGCAGTACTTC. This gives the protein CASRQIGQKHYEQYF.

This clone showed up just once. This chain uses TRBV3-1 (or the pseudogene TRBV3-2) with TRBJ2-5, with D maybe TRBD1 (5 bases). V shed 1 base and J shed 4 bases, with 10 bases lying between them. This CDR3 comprises 14 residues. Germline CDR1 reads LGHDT; CDR2 reads YNNKEL (reference sequence). CDR3 in DNA: TGTGCCAGCAGCCAAGTTAGGGGCGGAGAGACCCAGTACTTC. Its protein product is CASSQVRGGETQYF.

The chain employs TRBV6-5 and TRBJ2-7; 10 bases map to TRBD2. Germline CDR1 and CDR2: MNHEY and SVGAGI. The V segment lost 7 bases and the J segment 6 bases; nucleotides outside the gene matches: 12. This CDR3 is 15 amino acids long. CDR3 in amino acids: CASTMSSGGSLEQYF. The DNA for the CDR3 is TGTGCCAGCACAATGTCTAGCGGGGGCTCCCTCGAGCAGTACTTC.

The chain couples TRBV6-6 to TRBJ1-1; D is uncertain. With 2 bases removed from V and 7 bases from J, the gap between germline ends came to 14 bases. From germline, CDR1 is MNHNY and CDR2 SVGAGI (reference sequence). This CDR3 contains 14 residues. CDR3 residues: CASSYDIGRGEAFF. CDR3 in DNA: TGTGCCAGCAGTTACGATATCGGTCGAGGTGAAGCTTTCTTT.

This CDR3 is CASSPLAGGYNEQFF. CDR3 DNA sequence: TGTGCCAGCAGCCCACTAGCGGGGGGCTACAATGAGCAGTTCTTC. The chain combines TRBV2 with TRBJ2-1; 12 bases align to TRBD2. The CDR3 totals 15 residues. Germline-derived CDR1 and CDR2 are SNHLY and FYNNEI. V was clipped by 6 bases and J by 3 bases; unmatched bases: 3.

J is TRBJ2-7 and V is TRBV3-1 (or the pseudogene TRBV3-2); 9 nucleotides line up with TRBD2. Germline lookup yields CDR1 LGHDT and CDR2 YNNKEL (reference sequence). V lost 1 base to trimming and J lost 2 bases; unmatched junction nucleotides: 3. CDR3 length: 15 residues. The CDR3 region is CASSQAAGGTYEQYF. DNA of the CDR3: TGTGCCAGCAGCCAAGCGGCGGGGGGGACCTACGAGCAGTACTTC.

The rearrangement links TRBV2 to TRBJ2-3; unclear D gene. The CDR3 totals 15 residues. Per germline, CDR1 SNHLY and CDR2 FYNNEI. Trimming shortened V by 3 bases and J by 0 bases, and 10 bases separated the two germline ends. This CDR3 reads CASSDYQASTDTQYF. The DNA of the CDR3 is TGTGCCAGCAGTGATTACCAAGCTAGCACAGATACGCAGTATTTT.

The V and J genes are TRBV2 and TRBJ1-4, with D perhaps TRBD1 (6 bases). Germline V gene lookup returns CDR1 SNHLY and CDR2 FYNNEI. The CDR3 totals 14 residues. Between the trimmed V and J ends, which lost 7 bases and 2 bases, there was a span of 11 bases. CDR3 region: CASKDSPTNEKLFF. The CDR3 nucleotides read TGTGCCAGCAAGGACAGTCCCACTAATGAAAAACTGTTTTTT. The full variable domain, with the rest looked up from reference TRBV2 and TRBJ1-4, is EPEVTQTPSHQVTQMGQEVILRCVPISNHLYFYWYRQILGQKVEFLVSFYNNEISEKSEIFDDQFSVERPDGSNFTLKIRSTKLEDSAMYFCASKDSPTNEKLFFGSGTQLSVL.

The rearrangement joins TRBV11-1 to TRBJ2-7; weak D call: TRBD1 (5 bases). V lost 1 base, J lost 2 bases, and 9 bases lay in between. This CDR3 has 14 residues. Germline loops: CDR1 SGHAT, CDR2 FQDESV (reference sequence). The CDR3: CASSLDRTTYEQYF. DNA of the CDR3: TGTGCCAGCAGCTTAGACAGGACCACCTACGAGCAGTACTTC. Together with reference TRBV11-1 and TRBJ2-7, the CDR3 gives the full variable domain: EAEVAQSPRYKITEKSQAVAFWCDPISGHATLYWYRQILGQGPELLVQFQDESVVDDSQLPKDRFSAERLKGVDSTLKIQPAELGDSAMYLCASSLDRTTYEQYFGPGTRLTVT.

The V and J genes are TRBV4-1 and TRBJ1-4, with a possible D match to TRBD1 (6 bases). Trimming stripped 1 base from V and 6 bases from J, with 15 bases between. This CDR3 comprises 16 residues. Germline V gene data show CDR1 as MGHRA and CDR2 as YSYEKL. This CDR3 is CASSQGIGTGYEKLFF. The CDR3 DNA is TGCGCCAGCAGCCAAGGTATCGGAACAGGGTATGAAAAACTGTTTTTT.

V gene TRBV5-5 combines with J gene TRBJ2-5, with 8 bases that match TRBD1. This CDR3 contains 14 residues. Trimming removed 5 bases from V and 5 bases from J; junction bases left unmatched: 8. Germline CDR1 and CDR2: SGHKS and YYEKEE (reference sequence). The CDR3 loop reads CASRDRVGQETQYF. The CDR3 coding sequence is TGTGCCAGCAGGGACAGGGTGGGGCAGGAGACCCAGTACTTC.

This chain joins TRBV7-6 and TRBJ2-1, with unresolved D. The CDR3 totals 16 residues. The ends were cut back, 2 bases at V and 0 bases at J, with 11 bases in the middle. In germline, CDR1 is SGHVS, CDR2 FNYEAQ. CDR3 amino acids: CASSLTSSFSYNEQFF. CDR3 DNA sequence: TGTGCCAGCAGCTTAACTTCGTCGTTCTCCTACAATGAGCAGTTCTTC.

The chain recombines TRBV15 with TRBJ2-3, with 10 bases matching TRBD1. Germline CDR1 and CDR2: LNHNV and YYDKDF (reference sequence). After removal of 1 base from V and 5 bases from J, the junction contained 9 bases not matched to a gene. CDR3 size: 17 residues. The CDR3 DNA reads TGTGCCACCAGCAGAGCATCCGGGACAGGGGTAGGAGATACGCAGTATTTT. Protein sequence: CATSRASGTGVGDTQYF.

Remarks on this clone: This sample also contains other DNA sequences that code for the same CDR3. This chain joins TRBV2 and TRBJ1-6, with D possibly matching TRBD1 (5 bases). This CDR3 has 13 residues. Germline V gene lookup returns CDR1 SNHLY and CDR2 FYNNEI. Trimming left V 6 bases short and J 10 bases short, with 13 bases between. In nucleotides, the CDR3 is TGTGCCAGCAGCGGGGGTTTGAGCTCACCCCTCCACTTT. Its translation: CASSGGLSSPLHF.

The chain uses TRBV6-2 or TRBV6-3 and TRBJ1-5; D gene uncertain. The CDR3 covers 16 residues. V was cut by 3 bases and J by 5 bases, with 17 bases left in between. Germline lookup yields CDR1 MNHEY and CDR2 SVGEGT. CDR3 in amino acids: CASSYMAAPFDQPQHF. CDR3 sequence (DNA): TGTGCCAGCAGTTATATGGCCGCACCCTTTGATCAGCCCCAGCATTTT.

CDR3: CASSDSGSRRETQYF. In nucleotides, the CDR3 is TGTGCCAGCAGTGATAGCGGGTCGAGACGGGAGACCCAGTACTTC. The chain couples TRBV2 to TRBJ2-5; 7 nucleotides agree with TRBD2. CDR1 SNHLY and CDR2 FYNNEI come from the germline V gene. The CDR3 has 15 amino acids. V trimming: 3 bases; J trimming: 5 bases; junction bases outside the gene matches: 9.

The J gene is TRBJ2-7, the V gene TRBV7-9; 12 bases line up with TRBD2. This CDR3 is 14 amino acids long. CDR1 is SEHNR, CDR2 FQNEAQ, per germline (reference sequence). The CDR3 nucleotides are TGTGCAGTGACTAGCGGGGGCCGGAGCTACGAGCAGTACTTC. Protein: CAVTSGGRSYEQYF.

This clone has only a few counts. This chain connects TRBV9 to TRBJ1-1, with D perhaps TRBD1 (6 bases). The CDR3 consists of 14 residues. V lost 4 bases to trimming and J lost 1 base, with 11 bases between them. Germline CDR1 SGDLS, CDR2 YYNGEE. The CDR3 region is CASSLGQWNTEAFF. Here the CDR3 DNA reads TGTGCCAGCAGCCTAGGACAGTGGAACACTGAAGCTTTCTTT.

This chain connects TRBV15 to TRBJ2-7, with D possibly TRBD1 on 5 matching bases. There are 12 residues in the CDR3. Trimming stripped 6 bases from V and 3 bases from J, with 9 bases between. Germline V lookup: CDR1 LNHNV, CDR2 YYDKDF (reference sequence). The CDR3 bases are TGTGCCACCAGTGGCAGGGACTACGAGCAGTACTTC. As protein: CATSGRDYEQYF.